A single count supports the clone carrying this TCR beta chain. This entry belongs to a study of blood T cell repertoires in COVID-19. On the study more broadly: Samples came from the United States, Italy and Spain, spanning acute and convalescent COVID-19.

Authors' data handling: Amplification from reference gene primers served as the basis for estimated nucleated cell counts. Using immunoSEQ multiplex PCR, the repertoire was profiled, and TCRdb retains in-frame clones only, with some absent. Clone size and the V and J calls come from that table; the DNA yielded D and trimming. The table has fewer than 200,000 clones, less than 90% seen once; the top ten hold under 30%. This CDR3 region has 13 residues. Trimming cost V 5 bases and J 3 bases, with 11 bases left between them. From germline, CDR1 is SGHRS and CDR2 YFSETQ. The origin of this receptor is a man aged 55-75 years with acute or convalescent COVID-19. The sample comprised peripheral blood. The chain combines TRBV5-1 with TRBJ1-1; TRBD1 is a possible D gene (5 bases). The CDR3 loop is CASSEPGDTEAFF. CDR3 bases: TGCGCCAGCAGTGAACCGGGGGACACTGAAGCTTTCTTT.